What follows are 9 T cell receptor beta chains derived from one specimen sequenced in a study of OX40 agonist ivuxolimab in advanced cancers. The assay was immunoSEQ multiplex PCR, and TCRdb's table has in-frame clones only and misses some. The sample has roughly 100,000 clones, 80% to 85% seen once. The specimen comprised CD4+ or CD8+ T cells sorted from blood, sampled in a trial of the OX40 agonist ivuxolimab. These receptors were collected from an adult with an advanced solid tumor such as melanoma, head and neck, liver or kidney cancer.

V usage is TRBV28 and J usage is TRBJ1-6; 7 positions match TRBD1. The CDR3 is 15 residues long. CDR1 is MDHEN and CDR2 is SYDVKM in the germline V gene. Trimming removed 6 bases from V and 7 bases from J; junction bases left unmatched: 9. The CDR3 nucleotides are TGTGCCAGCAGAAGACAGGGCCGGTCCAATTCACCCCTCCACTTT. Its protein product is CASRRQGRSNSPLHF.

This chain connects TRBV27 to TRBJ1-2; D unresolved. CDR1 and CDR2 from the germline V gene are MNHEY and SMNVEV (reference sequence). Trimming shortened V by 6 bases and J by 6 bases, and 14 bases separated the two germline ends. This CDR3 is built from 13 residues. The CDR3 bases are TGTGCCAGCAGGCTCGCAGGAGGAGATGGCTACACCTTC. Encoded protein: CASRLAGGDGYTF.

V usage is TRBV5-1 and J usage is TRBJ2-5; D is unclear. With 3 bases removed from V and 2 bases from J, the gap between germline ends came to 11 bases. Germline lookup yields CDR1 SGHRS and CDR2 YFSETQ. The CDR3 totals 14 residues. CDR3 protein: CASSSDGIQETQYF. CDR3 coding DNA: TGCGCCAGCAGCTCTGACGGTATACAAGAGACCCAGTACTTC.

The CDR3 sequence: CASRGQRNIQYF. The DNA of the CDR3 is TGTGCCAGCAGAGGACAGAGAAACATTCAGTACTTC. This rearrangement joins TRBV6-5 to TRBJ2-4; TRBD1 is a possible D gene (6 bases). The CDR3 runs 12 residues. Per the germline V gene, CDR1 is MNHEY and CDR2 is SVGAGI. V lost 6 bases to trimming and J lost 6 bases, with 9 bases between them.

The chain uses TRBV28 and TRBJ1-2; D remains unclear. The germline gives CDR1 MDHEN, CDR2 SYDVKM. Trimming shortened V by 5 bases and J by 6 bases, and 19 bases separated the two germline ends. The CDR3 length is 15 residues. DNA of the CDR3: TGTGCCAGCAGTCCCCTTTATGGCCCGTACCATGGCTACACCTTC. Its protein is CASSPLYGPYHGYTF.

The gene calls are TRBV4-3 and TRBJ2-5; D is perhaps TRBD1 (5 bases). In germline, CDR1 is LGHNA, CDR2 YSLEER. The CDR3 is 15 residues long. Trimming left V 0 bases short and J 5 bases short, with 13 bases between. DNA of the CDR3: TGCGCCAGCAGCCAAGAGCTAGGGGCGCTGGAGACCCAGTACTTC. Translation: CASSQELGALETQYF.

This chain links TRBV9 with TRBJ1-6, with unresolved D. Germline V gene sequence: CDR1 SGDLS, CDR2 YYNGEE. V was shortened by 2 bases and J by 8 bases, with 11 bases between the two germline ends. The CDR3 loop spans 14 amino acids. The CDR3 region is CASSVRAIDSPLHF. The CDR3 DNA is TGTGCCAGCAGCGTGAGGGCGATTGATTCACCCCTCCACTTT.

The V call is TRBV5-4, the J call TRBJ1-2; D is undetermined. Per germline, CDR1 SGHNT and CDR2 YYREEE (reference sequence). This CDR3 comprises 13 residues. The V gene lost 1 base and the J gene lost 8 bases, with 12 bases spanning the gap. CDR3 protein: CASSLPQLGGYTF. CDR3 coding DNA: TGTGCCAGCAGCTTGCCCCAGTTAGGCGGCTACACCTTC.

The CDR3 DNA reads as TGTGCCAGCAGCAGACAGTACATCGGGGAGCTGTTTTTT. Protein sequence: CASSRQYIGELFF. The rearrangement uses TRBV11-2 and TRBJ2-2, with D perhaps TRBD1 (5 bases). From germline, CDR1 is SGHAT and CDR2 FQNNGV. Trimming shortened V by 5 bases and J by 7 bases, and 11 bases separated the two germline ends. There are 13 residues in the CDR3.